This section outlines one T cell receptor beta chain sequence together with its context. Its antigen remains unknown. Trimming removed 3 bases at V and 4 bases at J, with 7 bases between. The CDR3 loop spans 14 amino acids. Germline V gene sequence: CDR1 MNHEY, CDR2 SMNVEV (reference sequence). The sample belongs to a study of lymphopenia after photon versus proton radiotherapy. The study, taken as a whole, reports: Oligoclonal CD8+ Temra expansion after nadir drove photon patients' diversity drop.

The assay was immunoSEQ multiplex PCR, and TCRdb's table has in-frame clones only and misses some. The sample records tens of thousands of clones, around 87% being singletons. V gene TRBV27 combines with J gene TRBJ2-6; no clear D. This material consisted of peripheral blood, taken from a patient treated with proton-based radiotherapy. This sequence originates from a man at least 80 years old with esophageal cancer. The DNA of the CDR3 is TGTGCCAGCAGTTTGCAAGCCGGGGCCAACGTCCTGACTTTC. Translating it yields CASSLQAGANVLTF.